Following are 20 T cell receptor beta chains from one sample sequenced in a study of cytomegalovirus exposure and HLA in healthy donors. PCR was performed using 60 Vbeta and 13 Jbeta primers. Libraries were prepared by immunoSEQ multiplex PCR; TCRdb keeps only in-frame clonotypes and omits some of them. The table shows some 120,000 clones, with 65% to 75% occurring only once. Material: PBMCs. The receptors were sampled from a man in his forties in good health and CMV-seropositive.

This chain joins TRBV6-1 and TRBJ1-5; possible D gene TRBD1, 6 bases. CDR3 size: 15 residues. The V end lost 5 bases, the J end lost 2 bases, and 13 bases lay between the germline ends. Germline-derived CDR1 and CDR2 are MNHNS and SASEGT. The CDR3 spells CASSKQGLGNQPQHF. The CDR3 region has the DNA TGTGCCAGCAGTAAACAGGGTCTAGGCAATCAGCCCCAGCATTTT.

The chain has TRBV29-1 and TRBJ2-4; maybe TRBD1 (5 bases). The germline CDR1 and CDR2 sequences are SQVTM and ANQGSEA. Trimming pared 0 bases from V and 3 bases from J, leaving 9 bases between. CDR3 size: 14 residues. The CDR3 is CSVEDRVGKNIQYF. The CDR3 DNA reads as TGCAGCGTTGAAGACAGGGTCGGCAAAAACATTCAGTACTTC.

CDR3 loop: CASSSGRTDTQYF. In nucleotides, the CDR3 is TGTGCTAGCTCTAGCGGGCGCACAGATACGCAGTATTTT. The V and J genes are TRBV7-7 and TRBJ2-3, with 8 bases identical to TRBD2. Germline V lookup: CDR1 SSHAT, CDR2 FNYEAQ (reference sequence). The CDR3 consists of 13 residues.

The V call is TRBV10-3, the J call TRBJ1-4; D is possibly TRBD1 (5 bases). This CDR3 is 16 amino acids long. V was shortened by 3 bases and J by 7 bases, with 18 bases between the two germline ends. CDR1 and CDR2 (germline): ENHRY, SYGVKD. CDR3 DNA sequence: TGTGCCATCAGTGAACCGACCACAGGTGCTGTTGAAAAACTGTTTTTT. This codes for CAISEPTTGAVEKLFF.

This clone was observed a few times. The rearrangement links TRBV4-2 to TRBJ2-7; TRBD1 agrees at 8 bases. Looked up from germline, CDR1 is LGHNA and CDR2 is YNFKEQ. After removal of 5 bases from V and 5 bases from J, the junction contained 14 bases not matched to a gene. The CDR3 extends over 16 amino acids. CDR3 loop: CASSLRTGSMVNEQYF. The CDR3 DNA follows: TGTGCCAGCAGCTTACGGACAGGGTCCATGGTCAACGAGCAGTACTTC.

The chain uses TRBV4-2 and TRBJ1-3, with D possibly matching TRBD1 (5 bases). Between the trimmed V and J ends, which lost 2 bases and 3 bases, there was a span of 11 bases. The CDR3 has 15 amino acids. Per the germline V gene, CDR1 is LGHNA and CDR2 is YNFKEQ. The CDR3 loop is CASSQRRDSGNTIYF. CDR3 DNA sequence: TGTGCCAGCAGCCAAAGAAGAGACAGTGGAAACACCATATATTTT.

Here the CDR3 reads CASSGGTGGNTIYF. CDR3 nucleotide sequence: TGCGCCAGCAGCGGCGGGACAGGCGGAAACACCATATATTTT. The chain links TRBV5-1 to TRBJ1-3; TRBD1 agrees at 8 bases. Trimming removed 4 bases from V and 4 bases from J; junction bases left unmatched: 4. Germline CDR1 reads SGHRS; CDR2 reads YFSETQ. The CDR3 covers 14 residues.

The chain couples TRBV6-5 to TRBJ1-1; perhaps TRBD1 as D (5 bases). The CDR3 covers 16 residues. Trimming stripped 0 bases from V and 3 bases from J, with 14 bases between. CDR1 and CDR2 from the germline V gene are MNHEY and SVGAGI. CDR3 region: CASSYSRRDQDTEAFF. The CDR3 DNA reads as TGTGCCAGCAGTTACTCTCGGAGGGACCAGGACACTGAAGCTTTCTTT.

The J gene is TRBJ2-1, the V gene TRBV5-1; D gene ambiguous. The germline V and J ends were trimmed by 1 base and 7 bases, with 6 bases remaining between them. The CDR3 spans 12 residues. Germline V lookup: CDR1 SGHRS, CDR2 YFSETQ. The CDR3: CASSLIGNEQFF. CDR3 nucleotide sequence: TGCGCCAGCAGCTTGATCGGGAATGAGCAGTTCTTC.

The chain couples TRBV7-8 to TRBJ2-5; 8 bases line up with TRBD2. Germline CDR1 reads SGHVS; CDR2 reads FQNEAQ. Trimming removed 1 base from V and 4 bases from J; junction bases left unmatched: 2. The CDR3 has 14 amino acids. The CDR3, as DNA: TGTGCCAGCAGCTTAGGAGCGGGAGTAGAGACCCAGTACTTC. Amino acids: CASSLGAGVETQYF.

This chain links TRBV5-5 with TRBJ2-4; 7 positions match TRBD2. V lost 7 bases, J lost 6 bases, and 10 bases stayed unmatched. Germline CDR1 and CDR2: SGHKS and YYEKEE (reference sequence). The CDR3 has 14 amino acids. CDR3 nucleotide sequence: TGTGCCAGCCGGGGGGAGGGTGAGGGAAACATTCAGTACTTC. Translated, it gives CASRGEGEGNIQYF.

This chain joins TRBV14 and TRBJ2-7; 10 nucleotides match TRBD1. Per the germline V gene, CDR1 is SGHDN and CDR2 is FVKESK. This CDR3 region has 16 residues. The V and J ends lost 4 bases and 6 bases, in that order; junction bases with no gene match: 12. This chain's CDR3 is CASSPRDRGPTVEQYF. CDR3 coding DNA: TGTGCCAGCAGCCCCCGGGACAGGGGACCCACTGTCGAGCAGTACTTC.

J is TRBJ2-3 and V is TRBV9; the D gene is possibly TRBD2 (5 bases). Per germline, CDR1 SGDLS and CDR2 YYNGEE. The CDR3 consists of 14 residues. Trimming left V 3 bases short and J 2 bases short, with 10 bases between. The CDR3 sequence: CASSADYYTDTQYF. The CDR3 DNA is TGTGCCAGCAGCGCAGACTACTACACAGATACGCAGTATTTT.

The chain couples TRBV28 to TRBJ1-4; D not certain. The CDR3 has 14 amino acids. The V gene lost 4 bases and the J gene lost 4 bases, with 10 bases spanning the gap. Germline CDR1 is MDHEN and CDR2 is SYDVKM. The DNA of the CDR3 is TGTGCCAGCAGTTCGCGGATCCTTAATGAAAAACTGTTTTTT. This translates into CASSSRILNEKLFF.

The chain combines TRBV27 with TRBJ2-7; 9 bases agree with TRBD1. CDR3 length: 14 residues. CDR1 and CDR2 from the germline V gene are MNHEY and SMNVEV (reference sequence). Trimming at V came to 4 bases and at J to 4 bases, leaving 5 bases not matched to a gene. The CDR3 reads CASSSTGGRYEQYF. In nucleotides, the CDR3 is TGTGCCAGCAGTTCAACAGGGGGCAGGTACGAGCAGTACTTC.

The table lists this clone with a few counts. This sequence joins TRBV5-4 and TRBJ1-2; the D gene is possibly TRBD1 (5 bases). The germline V and J ends were trimmed by 0 bases and 4 bases, with 10 bases remaining between them. Per germline, CDR1 SGHNT and CDR2 YYREEE (reference sequence). The CDR3 extends over 14 amino acids. The CDR3 region is CASSLGGVAYGYTF. The CDR3, as DNA: TGTGCCAGCAGCTTGGGGGGGGTGGCCTATGGCTACACCTTC.

V usage is TRBV6-1 and J usage is TRBJ2-7; a possible D gene is TRBD2 (6 bases). This CDR3 has 14 residues. The V gene lost 8 bases and the J gene lost 4 bases, with 18 bases spanning the gap. Germline V gene data show CDR1 as MNHNS and CDR2 as SASEGT. The CDR3 is CASVGGGNGYEQYF. In DNA form, the CDR3 reads TGTGCCAGCGTGGGCGGAGGGAATGGATACGAGCAGTACTTC.

On this clone: Other DNA sequences in the sample encode the same CDR3. The genes are TRBV28 and TRBJ2-7; 10 nucleotides agree with TRBD1. V was clipped by 6 bases and J by 2 bases; unmatched bases: 7. CDR3 length: 15 amino acids. The germline CDR1 and CDR2 sequences are MDHEN and SYDVKM. The CDR3 loop is CASSLTGTGAYEQYF. The CDR3 DNA reads TGTGCCAGCAGCCTGACCGGGACAGGGGCCTACGAGCAGTACTTC.

This clone was seen a single time. At the DNA level, this CDR3 is encoded by other sequences in the same sample as well. V and J are TRBV18 and TRBJ1-5; 8 bases fit TRBD1. J was trimmed by 6 bases and V by 6 bases; bases with no gene match: 7. The CDR3 is 14 amino acids. CDR1 and CDR2 from the germline V gene are KGHSH and LQKENI. The CDR3 loop is CASSPTGGSQPQHF. The CDR3 coding sequence is TGTGCCAGCTCGCCTACAGGGGGGTCTCAGCCCCAGCATTTT.

The J gene is TRBJ2-7, the V gene TRBV27; no definite D call. Germline CDR1 and CDR2: MNHEY and SMNVEV (reference sequence). The CDR3 consists of 14 residues. The V and J ends lost 5 bases and 2 bases respectively, with 13 bases between them. For the CDR3, the DNA is TGTGCCAGCAGTAGAGCGAAGGCGGCCTACGAGCAGTACTTC. Amino acids: CASSRAKAAYEQYF.